The 10 T cell receptor beta chains reported below all come from one sample, sequenced in a study of T cells in Graves' hyperthyroidism and ophthalmopathy (dated by TCRdb to about 2019). Receptor amplification or capture employed multiplex PCR. TCRdb records Illumina HiSeq 2000 as the sequencer. The TCR beta CDR3 regions were amplified from the RNA transcripts. For the first round of RT-PCR on the TCR CDR3, the HTBI primer set was used together with the Qiagen OneStep RT-PCR kit. TCRdb redid the processing of the public reads, applying fastp at Q25 and MiXCR, and retained in-frame beta chains. A single entry per CDR3 protein holds the most common genes and DNA from its merged rows. For this sample there are 300,000 to 350,000 distinct CDR3 sequences; roughly 15% appear just once. The ten largest clones take up approximately 35% of the sample. Sequencing input: blood. Receptors were obtained from a man under 40 with Graves' hyperthyroidism.

This clonotype was recorded at least ten times. J is TRBJ1-5 and V is TRBV7-2; no firm D call. Per the germline V gene, CDR1 is SGHTA and CDR2 is FQGNSA. CDR3 length: 13 residues. Trimming pared 0 bases from V and 3 bases from J, leaving 3 bases between. CDR3 sequence (DNA): TGTGCCAGCAGCTTAGCCGTCAATCAGCCCCAGCATTTT. This encodes CASSLAVNQPQHF.

This clonotype was counted at least ten times. CDR3 nucleotides: TGTGCCAGCAGCTTTTACAATGAGCAGTTCTTC. Translated, it gives CASSFYNEQFF. The V gene is TRBV7-2, the J gene TRBJ2-1; no definite D call. The germline gives CDR1 SGHTA, CDR2 FQGNSA. The V end was cut by 3 bases, the J end by 4 bases, with 1 base between. CDR3 length: 11 amino acids.

On this clonotype: Just one base apart from a much larger clone, this may be a read error. The chain combines TRBV30 with TRBJ1-2; D is unclear. CDR1 is GTSNPN, CDR2 SVGIG, per germline (reference sequence). The length of the CDR3 is 12 residues. CDR3 residues: CAWSASNYGSTF. The CDR3 bases are TGTGCCTGGAGTGCTTCTAACTATGGCTCCACCTTC.

Ten or more counts support this clonotype. The chain uses TRBV2 and TRBJ1-1; D call uncertain. CDR1 is SNHLY and CDR2 is FYNNEI in the germline V gene. The CDR3 loop spans 13 amino acids. The V end lost 5 bases, the J end lost 0 bases, and 7 bases lay between the germline ends. CDR3 coding DNA: TGTGCCAGCAGTCGATATTTGAACACTGAAGCTTTCTTT. Amino acids: CASSRYLNTEAFF.

This clonotype showed up many times. The chain couples TRBV5-1 to TRBJ2-7, with no clear D. The germline V and J ends were trimmed by 10 bases and 1 base, with 18 bases remaining between them. The CDR3 is made up of 14 amino acids. Looked up from germline, CDR1 is SGHRS and CDR2 is YFSETQ. The CDR3 region is CADQAQTPSYEQYF. The CDR3 DNA reads as TGCGCCGACCAGGCACAAACCCCTTCCTACGAGCAGTACTTC.

There are many counts of this clonotype. The chain employs TRBV7-2 and TRBJ2-7; TRBD1 might be the D (5 bases). Trimming left V 6 bases short and J 0 bases short, with 9 bases between. The CDR3 length is 13 residues. Germline loops: CDR1 SGHTA, CDR2 FQGNSA. CDR3 protein: CASRLGPSYEQYF. Here the CDR3 DNA reads TGTGCCAGCAGATTGGGGCCCTCCTACGAGCAGTACTTC.

Regarding this clonotype: Just one base apart from a much larger clone, this may be a read error. The rearrangement joins TRBV30 to TRBJ2-2; no reliable D call. CDR1 and CDR2 (germline): GTSNPN, SVGIG (reference sequence). The CDR3 has 10 residues. V gave up 7 bases and J gave up 9 bases, with 9 bases separating them. The CDR3 spells CALAPRELFF. The CDR3 DNA reads as TGTGCCTTGGCACCCAGGGAGCTGTTTTTT.

This clonotype was found many times. The chain recombines TRBV2 with TRBJ1-2; no definite D call. Germline V gene lookup returns CDR1 SNHLY and CDR2 FYNNEI. This CDR3 has 14 residues. Trimming took off 2 bases at V and 8 bases at J, with 15 bases between the two ends. Here the CDR3 DNA reads TGTGCCAGCAGTGAATATGGTCAGGTGGGCGGCTACACCTTC. Translating it yields CASSEYGQVGGYTF.

The V call is TRBV15, the J call TRBJ2-1; D unclear. Between the trimmed V and J ends, which lost 5 bases and 4 bases, there was a span of 6 bases. CDR1 LNHNV and CDR2 YYDKDF come from the germline V gene (reference sequence). This CDR3 comprises 12 residues. DNA of the CDR3: TGTGCCACCAGCCAAGGATACAATGAGCAGTTCTTC. As protein: CATSQGYNEQFF.

Only a few counts were recorded for this clonotype. V is TRBV12-5 and J is TRBJ2-5, with D tentatively TRBD1 (5 bases). The germline gives CDR1 LGHNT, CDR2 FRNRAP. The CDR3 runs to 17 residues. With 2 bases removed from V and 1 base from J, the gap between germline ends came to 17 bases. In DNA form, the CDR3 reads TGTGCTAGTGGTTTGCGCCTAAGGGGCGGCCTCCAAGAGACCCAGTACTTC. Translated: CASGLRLRGGLQETQYF.